This entry lists 31 T cell receptor beta chains sequenced from one sample in a study of T cell repertoires in cytomegalovirus infection. TCRdb re-analysed the reads in MiXCR, keeping a single row per CDR3 protein. The sample includes around 100,000 distinct CDR3 sequences, 20% to 30% seen only once; the top ten take roughly two fifths. Sequencing was done on a sample of CD8+ T cells from PBMCs. These receptors were taken from a human donor in good health (CMV status not recorded). Some clones in this sample may be carry-over from other donors' samples.

This clonotype was found many times. This rearrangement joins TRBV7-9 to TRBJ2-7, with D hard to call. The CDR3 contains 15 residues. Germline V gene data show CDR1 as SEHNR and CDR2 as FQNEAQ (reference sequence). V was shortened by 6 bases and J by 2 bases, with 17 bases between the two germline ends. The CDR3 bases are TGTGCCAGCAGTTCGCGGCTGGACGGAACCTACGAGCAGTACTTC. Translation: CASSSRLDGTYEQYF.

This clonotype came up a few times. The chain couples TRBV27 to TRBJ1-1; the D is unclear. V lost 0 bases, J lost 6 bases, and 8 bases lay in between. Germline values: CDR1 MNHEY, CDR2 SMNVEV (reference sequence). The CDR3 sequence is 13 residues long. In DNA, the CDR3 is TGTGCCAGCAGTTTATCGGGCACGTCTGAAGCTTTCTTT. Amino acids: CASSLSGTSEAFF.

The chain links TRBV20-1 to TRBJ2-3; tentatively, D is TRBD2 (6 bases). Per the germline V gene, CDR1 is DFQATT and CDR2 is SNEGSKA (reference sequence). This CDR3 is built from 14 residues. V was shortened by 5 bases and J by 2 bases, with 14 bases between the two germline ends. This CDR3 is CSAPGEENTDTQYF. The DNA for the CDR3 is TGCAGTGCTCCGGGGGAGGAGAACACAGATACGCAGTATTTT.

The genes are TRBV28 and TRBJ2-1, with a tentative D call TRBD1 (6 bases). The CDR3 runs 13 residues. Germline assignment: CDR1 MDHEN and CDR2 SYDVKM. V was clipped by 3 bases and J by 5 bases, with 8 bases between them. This CDR3 is CASSLRGNNEQFF. The CDR3 DNA reads as TGTGCCAGCAGTTTGAGGGGGAACAATGAGCAGTTCTTC.

This clonotype has at least ten counts. The chain has TRBV12-3 or TRBV12-4 and TRBJ2-1; a weak D match, TRBD2 (6 bases). The CDR3 spans 15 residues. The V end was cut by 5 bases, the J end by 3 bases, with 14 bases between. CDR3 residues: CASSPPGAHYNEQFF. DNA for the CDR3: TGTGCCAGCAGTCCTCCGGGAGCGCACTACAATGAGCAGTTCTTC.

There are a few counts of this clonotype. This chain links TRBV5-3 with TRBJ2-1; 8 nucleotides line up with TRBD2. TRBV5-3 falls under the ORF class, with uncertain function. This CDR3 has 15 residues. After removal of 8 bases from V and 3 bases from J, the junction contained 10 bases not matched to a gene. The CDR3 loop reads CASSRTGGVYNEQFF. Here the CDR3 DNA reads TGTGCCAGCAGCCGGACGGGAGGGGTCTACAATGAGCAGTTCTTC.

V and J are TRBV4-3 and TRBJ2-6; 7 bases map to TRBD1. This CDR3 spans 16 amino acids. The germline V gene has CDR1 LGHNA and CDR2 YSLEER. V gave up 4 bases and J gave up 2 bases; unmatched junction bases: 5. CDR3 amino acids: CASSRTGLAGANVLTF. Written as DNA, the CDR3 is TGCGCCAGCAGCCGGACAGGTCTTGCTGGGGCCAACGTCCTGACTTTC.

There are a few counts of this clonotype. The gene calls are TRBV12-3 or TRBV12-4 and TRBJ2-2; perhaps TRBD2 as D (6 bases). V was shortened by 1 base and J by 1 base, with 7 bases between the two germline ends. The CDR3 extends over 15 amino acids. The CDR3 loop is CASSLGLENTGELFF. For the CDR3, the DNA is TGTGCCAGCAGTTTAGGACTAGAGAACACCGGGGAGCTGTTTTTT.

There are a few counts of this clonotype. The CDR3 nucleotides are TGCGCCAGCAGCCCGGGGACAGCGCTCACAGATACGCAGTATTTT. This codes for CASSPGTALTDTQYF. This chain joins TRBV5-1 and TRBJ2-3, with 7 bases aligning to TRBD1. The germline V gene has CDR1 SGHRS and CDR2 YFSETQ. The CDR3 extends over 15 amino acids. J was trimmed by 2 bases and V by 4 bases; bases with no gene match: 7.

The chain joins TRBV6-2 or TRBV6-3 to TRBJ2-1, with D uncertain. The V end lost 7 bases, the J end lost 0 bases, and 7 bases lay between the germline ends. This CDR3 comprises 13 residues. Looked up from germline, CDR1 is MNHEY and CDR2 is SVGEGT. The CDR3 loop is CASTDSSYNEQFF. The CDR3, as DNA: TGTGCCAGCACGGATAGCTCCTACAATGAGCAGTTCTTC.

This clonotype was found a few times. This chain joins TRBV12-3 or TRBV12-4 and TRBJ2-2; TRBD2 agrees at 7 bases. The trim removed 8 bases at V and 1 base at J, leaving 13 bases unmatched. This CDR3 comprises 17 residues. DNA of the CDR3: TGTGCCAGCTCCTCTCCGGCGGCTAGCGGGAACACCGGGGAGCTGTTTTTT. Its translation is CASSSPAASGNTGELFF.

The rearrangement uses TRBV2 and TRBJ2-7; the D gene is possibly TRBD1 (6 bases). The CDR3 loop spans 14 amino acids. With 1 base removed from V and 2 bases from J, the gap between germline ends came to 9 bases. Germline assignment: CDR1 SNHLY and CDR2 FYNNEI. The CDR3 region is CASSEVTGPYEQYF. In nucleotides, the CDR3 is TGTGCCAGCAGTGAAGTAACAGGGCCCTACGAGCAGTACTTC. Full variable domain (rest looked up from reference TRBV2 and TRBJ2-7): EPEVTQTPSHQVTQMGQEVILRCVPISNHLYFYWYRQILGQKVEFLVSFYNNEISEKSEIFDDQFSVERPDGSNFTLKIRSTKLEDSAMYFCASSEVTGPYEQYFGPGTRLTVT.

The chain uses TRBV12-3 or TRBV12-4 and TRBJ2-2; possibly TRBD2 for D (6 bases). V lost 6 bases to trimming and J lost 5 bases, with 10 bases between them. CDR3 length: 13 residues. This chain's CDR3 is CASSHGGTGELFF. The CDR3 DNA reads as TGTGCCAGCAGCCATGGGGGGACCGGGGAGCTGTTTTTT.

There are many counts of this clonotype. This rearrangement joins TRBV7-9 to TRBJ1-1, with 9 bases identical to TRBD1. J was trimmed by 5 bases and V by 5 bases; bases with no gene match: 6. This CDR3 is 14 amino acids long. Germline V gene data show CDR1 as SEHNR and CDR2 as FQNEAQ (reference sequence). CDR3 coding DNA: TGTGCCAGCAGCCCCCGGACAGGGGAGACTGAAGCTTTCTTT. As protein: CASSPRTGETEAFF.

This chain uses TRBV4-3 with TRBJ2-7; TRBD1 matches 7 bases. Trimming cost V 0 bases and J 3 bases; bases outside gene matches: 8. Germline V gene sequence: CDR1 LGHNA, CDR2 YSLEER. There are 16 residues in the CDR3. This CDR3 is CASSQDGAGGSYEQYF. The CDR3 region has the DNA TGCGCCAGCAGCCAAGATGGGGCAGGGGGTAGCTACGAGCAGTACTTC.

This clonotype appeared many times. The V and J genes are TRBV7-8 and TRBJ2-7; 8 bases match TRBD1. V shed 5 bases and J 3 bases; nucleotides not matched to a gene: 6. Germline V gene lookup returns CDR1 SGHVS and CDR2 FQNEAQ. The CDR3 is made up of 14 amino acids. CDR3 loop: CASSPQDRVYEQYF. In DNA, the CDR3 is TGTGCCAGCAGCCCACAGGACAGGGTCTACGAGCAGTACTTC.

The V gene is TRBV20-1, the J gene TRBJ1-5; 7 bases line up with TRBD1. Germline assignment: CDR1 DFQATT and CDR2 SNEGSKA (reference sequence). This CDR3 spans 17 amino acids. The ends lost 5 bases at V and 3 bases at J; junction bases unmatched: 16. The DNA of the CDR3 is TGCAGTGCTCTAGGGGGGCAGACAGGGTTTAACAATCAGCCCCAGCATTTT. Its translation is CSALGGQTGFNNQPQHF.

V and J are TRBV6-1 and TRBJ2-2; 8 bases are a match to TRBD1. V shed 6 bases, J shed 2 bases, and the junction held 8 bases outside the gene matches. The germline gives CDR1 MNHNS, CDR2 SASEGT. This CDR3 has 16 amino acids. This CDR3 is CASSPTDRANTGELFF. The DNA for the CDR3 is TGTGCCAGCAGCCCTACGGACAGGGCCAACACCGGGGAGCTGTTTTTT.

Many counts were recorded for this clonotype. The chain recombines TRBV9 with TRBJ2-5, with 8 bases matching TRBD1. The CDR3 consists of 15 residues. Germline assignment: CDR1 SGDLS and CDR2 YYNGEE. V gave up 3 bases and J gave up 0 bases; unmatched junction bases: 4. The CDR3 protein is CASSARQGNQETQYF. The CDR3 DNA reads as TGTGCCAGCAGCGCCCGACAGGGGAACCAAGAGACCCAGTACTTC. The full variable domain, its missing parts supplied by reference TRBV9 and TRBJ2-5, is DSGVTQTPKHLITATGQRVTLRCSPRSGDLSVYWYQQSLDQGLQFLIQYYNGEERAKGNILERFSAQQFPDLHSELNLSSLELGDSALYFCASSARQGNQETQYFGPGTRLLVL.

This clonotype appeared many times. CDR3 protein: CASFDRVGLDQPQHF. DNA for the CDR3: TGTGCCAGCTTTGACAGGGTGGGTTTAGATCAGCCCCAGCATTTT. The gene calls are TRBV28 and TRBJ1-5; 7 positions agree with TRBD1. Germline V lookup: CDR1 MDHEN, CDR2 SYDVKM. This CDR3 comprises 15 residues. V shed 8 bases, J shed 5 bases, and the junction held 12 bases outside the gene matches.

There are many counts of this clonotype. The chain combines TRBV7-8 with TRBJ2-4; 10 positions agree with TRBD1. The V segment lost 1 base and the J segment 1 base; nucleotides outside the gene matches: 13. Germline lookup yields CDR1 SGHVS and CDR2 FQNEAQ. This CDR3 has 20 residues. This chain's CDR3 is CASSLEGTGELRRAKNIQYF. CDR3 nucleotide sequence: TGTGCCAGCAGCTTAGAGGGGACAGGGGAATTAAGAAGGGCCAAAAACATTCAGTACTTC.

This clonotype has just a few counts. The genes are TRBV5-4 and TRBJ2-5; 8 nucleotides agree with TRBD1. The CDR3 extends over 18 amino acids. The junction had 17 bases not matched to a gene; V was cut back by 1 base and J by 6 bases. Germline-derived CDR1 and CDR2 are SGHNT and YYREEE (reference sequence). CDR3 in amino acids: CASSLPPWTAQGGQTQYF. Here the CDR3 DNA reads TGTGCCAGCAGCTTGCCTCCATGGACGGCACAGGGGGGACAGACCCAGTACTTC.

This clonotype came up a few times. The chain combines TRBV28 with TRBJ1-5, with no clear D. Germline CDR1 MDHEN, CDR2 SYDVKM. V was shortened by 2 bases and J by 4 bases, with 15 bases between the two germline ends. The CDR3 has 16 residues. DNA of the CDR3: TGTGCCAGCAGTTTAACGGCCTTTTCGTCTAATCAGCCCCAGCATTTT. Translation: CASSLTAFSSNQPQHF.

In the case of this clonotype: This may be a read error, as it is one base from a much larger clone. This chain connects TRBV13 to TRBJ2-2; D call uncertain. The V gene's germline CDR1 is PRHDT and CDR2 FYEKMQ (reference sequence). The CDR3 spans 14 residues. The CDR3 DNA is TGCGCCAGCAGCCTAGGGATGAACACCGGGGAGCTGTTTTTT. This gives the protein CASSLGMNTGELFF.

The gene calls are TRBV4-1 and TRBJ2-1; 8 bases fit TRBD2. CDR3 length equals 16 residues. The trim removed 5 bases at V and 7 bases at J, leaving 13 bases unmatched. CDR1 MGHRA and CDR2 YSYEKL come from the germline V gene. CDR3 in DNA: TGCGCCAGCAGCTACCCCGGGACTAGGCTTCTTAATGAGCAGTTCTTC. Translated: CASSYPGTRLLNEQFF.

The gene calls are TRBV27 and TRBJ2-7, with D perhaps matching TRBD1 or TRBD2 (6 bases each). The CDR3 sequence is 12 residues long. The V end lost 3 bases, the J end lost 6 bases, and 9 bases lay between the germline ends. Germline V gene sequence: CDR1 MNHEY, CDR2 SMNVEV (reference sequence). DNA for the CDR3: TGTGCCAGCAGTTTTAAGGGGGGCGAGCAGTACTTC. It encodes CASSFKGGEQYF.

The V and J genes are TRBV2 and TRBJ2-7; D perhaps matches TRBD1 (5 bases). Trimming removed 8 bases from V and 5 bases from J, with 16 bases in between. The germline V gene has CDR1 SNHLY and CDR2 FYNNEI. CDR3 length equals 13 residues. The CDR3 reads CASAVGQGNEQYF. CDR3 sequence (DNA): TGTGCCAGCGCCGTGGGGCAGGGCAACGAGCAGTACTTC. Full variable domain (remainder filled in from reference TRBV2 and TRBJ2-7): EPEVTQTPSHQVTQMGQEVILRCVPISNHLYFYWYRQILGQKVEFLVSFYNNEISEKSEIFDDQFSVERPDGSNFTLKIRSTKLEDSAMYFCASAVGQGNEQYFGPGTRLTVT.

This clonotype was observed a few times. The rearrangement links TRBV12-3 or TRBV12-4 to TRBJ2-1; D call uncertain. V lost 7 bases, J lost 9 bases, and 10 bases lay in between. This CDR3 comprises 11 residues. CDR3 sequence: CASNTGGEQFF. The CDR3 DNA reads as TGTGCCAGCAACACGGGCGGTGAGCAGTTCTTC.

In its sample, this clonotype was seen a few times. The chain has TRBV20-1 and TRBJ2-7; TRBD2 might be the D (5 bases). V was clipped by 0 bases and J by 6 bases, with 18 bases between them. The CDR3 runs 15 residues. Germline loops: CDR1 DFQATT, CDR2 SNEGSKA (reference sequence). The CDR3 nucleotides read TGCAGTGCTAGAGATCTGGTAGAGGGCAATTCCGAGCAGTACTTC. Translating it yields CSARDLVEGNSEQYF.

The chain couples TRBV25-1 to TRBJ2-7; TRBD2 agrees at 9 bases. CDR1 MGHDK and CDR2 SYGVNS come from the germline V gene. J was trimmed by 4 bases and V by 1 base; bases with no gene match: 2. The CDR3 runs 14 residues. CDR3 region: CASSESSGVYEQYF. The DNA for the CDR3 is TGTGCCAGCAGTGAATCTAGCGGGGTTTACGAGCAGTACTTC.

Many counts were recorded for this clonotype. The chain recombines TRBV7-9 with TRBJ1-2; 8 bases map to TRBD1. CDR3 size: 14 residues. V shed 6 bases, J shed 5 bases, and the junction held 8 bases outside the gene matches. The V gene's germline CDR1 is SEHNR and CDR2 FQNEAQ (reference sequence). The CDR3 sequence is CASSPGQASYGYTF. CDR3 bases: TGTGCCAGCAGTCCGGGACAGGCATCTTATGGCTACACCTTC.